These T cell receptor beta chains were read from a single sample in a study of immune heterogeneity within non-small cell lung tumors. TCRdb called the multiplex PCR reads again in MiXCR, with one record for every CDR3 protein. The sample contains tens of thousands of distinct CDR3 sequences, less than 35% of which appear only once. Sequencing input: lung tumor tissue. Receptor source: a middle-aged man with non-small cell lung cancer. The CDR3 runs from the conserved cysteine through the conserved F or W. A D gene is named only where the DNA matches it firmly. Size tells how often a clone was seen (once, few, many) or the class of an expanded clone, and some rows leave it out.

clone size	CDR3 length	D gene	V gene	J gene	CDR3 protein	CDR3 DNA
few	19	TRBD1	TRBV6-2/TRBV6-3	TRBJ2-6	CASSYSRTGPYSGANVLTF	TGTGCCAGCAGTTACTCCCGGACAGGTCCCTACTCTGGGGCCAACGTCCTGACTTTC
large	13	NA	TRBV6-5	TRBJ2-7	CASSYSTTREQYF	TGTGCCAGCAGTTACTCTACTACAAGGGAGCAGTACTTC
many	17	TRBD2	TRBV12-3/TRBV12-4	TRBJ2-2	CASSLALLAGVHGELFF	TGTGCCAGCAGTCTGGCCTTACTAGCGGGAGTCCACGGGGAGCTGTTTTTT
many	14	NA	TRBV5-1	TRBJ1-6	CASSLRGENSPLHF	TGCGCCAGCAGCTTAAGGGGAGAAAATTCACCCCTCCACTTT
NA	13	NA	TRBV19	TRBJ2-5	CASSIQLGETQYF	TGTGCCAGTAGTATTCAGCTCGGGGAGACCCAGTACTTC
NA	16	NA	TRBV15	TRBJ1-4	CATSRKPRATNEKLFF	TGTGCCACCAGCCGAAAGCCCAGAGCTACTAATGAAAAACTGTTTTTT
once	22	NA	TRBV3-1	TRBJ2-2	CASSHSDGYSPLRELNTGELFF	TGTGCCAGCAGCCACTCGGACGGTTACTCCCCCCTTCGCGAGTTAAACACCGGGGAGCTGTTTTTT
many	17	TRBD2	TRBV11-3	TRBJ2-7	CASSPIPKLAAAYEQYF	TGTGCCAGCAGCCCAATTCCCAAGCTAGCGGCCGCCTACGAGCAGTACTTC
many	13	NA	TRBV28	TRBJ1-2	CASSEGPYPGYTF	TGTGCCAGCAGTGAAGGACCCTATCCCGGCTACACCTTC
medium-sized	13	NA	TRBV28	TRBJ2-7	CASRSTLTYEQYF	TGTGCCAGCAGATCCACTCTCACCTACGAGCAGTACTTC
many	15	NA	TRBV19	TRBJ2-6	CAVRIRGALPDVLTF	TGTGCCGTAAGGATCCGGGGTGCCCTGCCTGACGTCCTGACTTTC
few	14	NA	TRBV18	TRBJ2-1	CASSPPGAGNEQFF	TGTGCCAGCTCACCACCAGGGGCAGGCAATGAGCAGTTCTTC
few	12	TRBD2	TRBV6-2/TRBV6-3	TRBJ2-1	CASSYVGTSKFF	TGTGCCAGCAGTTACGTTGGGACTAGCAAGTTCTTC
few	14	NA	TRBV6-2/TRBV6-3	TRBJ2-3	CASSLTGSTDAQYF	TGTGCCAGCAGTCTGACTGGAAGCACAGATGCGCAGTATTTT
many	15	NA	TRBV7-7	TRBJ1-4	CASSPTGQLNEKLFF	TGTGCTAGCAGCCCAACTGGACAGCTTAATGAAAAACTGTTTTTT
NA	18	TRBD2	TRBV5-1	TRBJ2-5	CASSLVSGLAGIQETQYF	TGCGCCAGCAGCTTGGTATCGGGACTAGCGGGAATACAAGAGACCCAGTACTTC
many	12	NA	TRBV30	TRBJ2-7	CAWSVIGGEQYF	TGTGCCTGGAGTGTGATTGGGGGCGAGCAGTACTTC
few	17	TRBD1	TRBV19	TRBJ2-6	CASTAGTGRAGANVLTF	TGTGCCAGTACCGCCGGGACAGGGAGGGCTGGGGCCAACGTCCTGACTTTC
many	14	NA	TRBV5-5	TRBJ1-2	CASSLFLDGGGYTF	TGTGCCAGCAGCTTATTTCTTGACGGCGGAGGCTACACCTTC
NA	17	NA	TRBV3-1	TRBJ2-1	CASSQRGGGRWYNEQFF	TGTGCCAGCAGCCAAAGAGGGGGGGGGAGGTGGTACAATGAGCAGTTCTTC
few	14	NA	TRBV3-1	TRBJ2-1	CASSQDPRENEQFF	TGTGCCAGCAGCCAAGATCCGAGGGAGAATGAGCAGTTCTTC
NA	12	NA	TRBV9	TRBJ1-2	CASSADLWSYTF	TGTGCCAGCAGCGCCGACCTTTGGAGCTACACCTTC
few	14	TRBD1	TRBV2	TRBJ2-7	CASSEKGQDYEQYF	TGTGCCAGCAGTGAAAAGGGACAGGACTACGAGCAGTACTTC
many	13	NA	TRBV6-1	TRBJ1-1	CASRTSAGTEAFF	TGTGCCAGCAGGACCAGTGCTGGGACTGAAGCTTTCTTT
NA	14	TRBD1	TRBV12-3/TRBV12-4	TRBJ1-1	CASRSGQGTFEAFF	TGTGCCAGCAGATCGGGACAGGGTACTTTTGAAGCTTTCTTT
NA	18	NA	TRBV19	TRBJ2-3	CASRNLRGQTTSADTQYF	TGTGCCAGTAGGAACTTAAGAGGACAGACAACCTCGGCAGATACGCAGTATTTT
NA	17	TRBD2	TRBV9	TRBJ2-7	CASSRGLAGAMTYEQYF	TGTGCCAGCAGCCGGGGACTAGCGGGGGCTATGACCTACGAGCAGTACTTC
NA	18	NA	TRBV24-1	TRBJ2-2	CATSDGVGDLSATGELFF	TGTGCCACCAGTGATGGGGTGGGGGACCTCTCTGCCACCGGGGAGCTGTTTTTT
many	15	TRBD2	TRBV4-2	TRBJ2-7	CASSPGSGREYEQYF	TGTGCCAGCAGCCCCGGTAGCGGGAGGGAATACGAGCAGTACTTC
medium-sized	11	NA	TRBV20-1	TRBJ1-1	CSARGPTEAFF	TGCAGTGCTAGGGGGCCCACTGAAGCTTTCTTT
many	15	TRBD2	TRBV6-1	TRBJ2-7	CASRGKTSGTREQYF	TGTGCCAGCAGGGGAAAGACTAGCGGGACGAGGGAGCAGTACTTC
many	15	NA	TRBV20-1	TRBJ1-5	CSARDYSHSNQPQHF	TGCAGTGCTAGAGATTACAGCCACAGCAATCAGCCCCAGCATTTT
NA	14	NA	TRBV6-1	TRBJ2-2	CASSRLVNTGELFF	TGTGCCAGTTCGAGGCTCGTGAACACCGGGGAGCTGTTTTTT
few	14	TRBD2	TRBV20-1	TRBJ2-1	CSARPSGRKDEQFF	TGCAGTGCTAGGCCTAGCGGGAGGAAAGATGAGCAGTTCTTC
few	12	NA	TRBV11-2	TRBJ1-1	CASGPLVTEAFF	TGTGCCAGCGGCCCATTAGTAACTGAAGCTTTCTTT
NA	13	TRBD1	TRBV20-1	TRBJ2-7	CSARVAGGYEQYF	TGCAGTGCTAGAGTCGCAGGGGGCTACGAGCAGTACTTC
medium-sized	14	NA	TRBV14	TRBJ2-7	CASSQVLTGGEQYF	TGTGCCAGCAGCCAAGTTTTAACAGGCGGGGAGCAGTACTTC
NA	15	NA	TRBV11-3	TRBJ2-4	CASSLDRLTKGIQYF	TGTGCCAGCAGCTTAGATCGACTTACAAAAGGCATTCAGTACTTC
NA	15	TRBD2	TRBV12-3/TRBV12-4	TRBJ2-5	CASSFQGTRKETQYF	TGTGCCAGCAGTTTTCAGGGGACTAGGAAAGAGACCCAGTACTTC
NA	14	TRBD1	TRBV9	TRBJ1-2	CACSDRDRAYGYTF	TGTGCCTGCAGCGACCGGGACAGGGCCTATGGCTACACCTTC
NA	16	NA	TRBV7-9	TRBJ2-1	CASSSSAKRNNNEQFF	TGTGCCAGCAGCTCCTCCGCTAAACGCAACAACAATGAGCAGTTCTTC
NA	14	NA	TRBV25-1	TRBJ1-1	CASSQGGAGTEAFF	TGTGCCAGCAGTCAGGGAGGGGCCGGCACTGAAGCTTTCTTT
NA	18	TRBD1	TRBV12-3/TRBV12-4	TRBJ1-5	CASTARTGRGGSNQPQHF	TGTGCCAGCACCGCCCGGACAGGGCGTGGGGGTAGCAATCAGCCCCAGCATTTT
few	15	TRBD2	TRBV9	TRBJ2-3	CASSASGRRTDTQYF	TGTGCCAGCAGCGCCAGCGGGAGAAGGACAGATACGCAGTATTTT
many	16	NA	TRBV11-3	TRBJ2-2	CASSFGGGGWTGELFF	TGTGCCAGCAGCTTTGGGGGAGGGGGATGGACCGGGGAGCTGTTTTTT
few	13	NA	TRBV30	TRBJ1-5	CAWSGGPGQPQHF	TGTGCCTGGAGTGGGGGCCCCGGGCAGCCCCAGCATTTT
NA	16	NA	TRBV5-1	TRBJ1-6	CASSLGGAAYNSPLHF	TGCGCCAGCAGCTTAGGGGGAGCTGCCTATAATTCACCCCTCCACTTT
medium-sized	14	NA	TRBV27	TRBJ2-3	CASSWNDLTDTQYF	TGTGCCAGCAGTTGGAACGATCTCACAGATACGCAGTATTTT
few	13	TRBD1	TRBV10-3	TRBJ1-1	CAISVQGETEAFF	TGTGCCATCAGTGTACAGGGGGAAACTGAAGCTTTCTTT
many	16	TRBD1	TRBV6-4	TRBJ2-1	CASSDSIAGGQNEQFF	TGTGCCAGCAGTGACTCGATTGCAGGGGGTCAGAATGAGCAGTTCTTC
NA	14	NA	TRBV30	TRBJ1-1	CAWSASVGKTEAFF	TGTGCCTGGAGCGCGAGTGTGGGAAAGACTGAAGCTTTCTTT
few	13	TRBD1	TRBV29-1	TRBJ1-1	CSVGQGGNTEAFF	TGCAGCGTCGGACAGGGAGGCAACACTGAAGCTTTCTTT
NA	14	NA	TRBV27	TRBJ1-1	CASSLYTSNTEAFF	TGTGCCAGCAGTCTATACACCTCTAACACTGAAGCTTTCTTT
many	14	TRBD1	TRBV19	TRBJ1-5	CASSIGDRGQPQHF	TGTGCCAGTAGTATAGGGGACAGGGGGCAGCCCCAGCATTTT
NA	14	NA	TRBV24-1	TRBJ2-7	CATSHRERTYEQYF	TGTGCCACCAGCCACAGGGAAAGAACCTACGAGCAGTACTTC